This T cell receptor beta chain was captured by sequencing in a study of blood T cell repertoires in COVID-19. At the level of the study: COVID-19 samples, acute and convalescent, were from the United States, Italy and Spain. The cDNA or gDNA used as material had been derived from T cells, B-cell-depleted T cells, or PBMCs.

A Seattle source enrolled patients during active infection and followed them longitudinally. Method: immunoSEQ multiplex PCR; TCRdb's copy keeps in-frame clones and lacks some. The sample lists hundreds of thousands of clones, 70% to 90% occurring once. Germline CDR1 reads SGHAT; CDR2 reads FQNNGV. The V gene end was trimmed by 2 bases and the J gene end by 6 bases; junction bases not matched to a gene: 16. There are 18 residues in the CDR3. Sequencing used peripheral blood. J is TRBJ2-7 and V is TRBV11-2, with TRBD2 matching 10 bases. This TCR was recovered from a woman younger than 45 with COVID-19, enrolled during active disease. In DNA form, the CDR3 reads TGTGCCAGCAGCTTACTAGCGGGGGACCCCTTACTTACGTCCGAGCAGTACTTC. Amino acid sequence: CASSLLAGDPLLTSEQYF.